Listed below are T cell receptor beta chains from one sample, sequenced in a study of cytomegalovirus exposure and HLA in healthy donors. Using immunoSEQ multiplex PCR, the repertoire was profiled, and TCRdb retains in-frame clones only, with some absent. The table records 150,000 to 250,000 clones, 80% to 85% of them present only once. The sample consisted of PBMCs. The receptors stem from a woman younger than 45 in good health and CMV-seronegative. Both conserved end residues are part of each CDR3. Each record gives: V gene, D gene, CDR3 protein. A D gene is named only where the DNA matches it firmly.

TRBV5-6 TRBD1 CASSLGRGPYGYTF
TRBV28 . CASSQVPSTEAFF
TRBV21-1 . CASSNPLGTDTQYF
TRBV2 . CASDEGGHSNQPQHF
TRBV6-5 . CASSFTGFGTGELFF
TRBV9 TRBD1 CASSLTTGRSYNEQFF
TRBV14 . CASSQDYGRGHEQYF
TRBV30 . CAWSPPGPGSPYEQYF
TRBV5-1 . CASSLWGGPEYEQYF
TRBV5-4 . CASSGYSEGNYGYTF
TRBV9 . CASSVYFDMNTGELFF
TRBV7-9 . CASSLGTANEKLFF
TRBV30 . CAWSVSPGQPQHF
TRBV5-1 TRBD1 CASSLDHGTAYGYTF
TRBV6-5 TRBD1 CASTSPGQEFYGYTF
TRBV25-1 . CASSETGMNTEAFF
TRBV15 TRBD2 CATSRGGTSGLIYEQYF
TRBV4-1 TRBD2 CASSQDGSSGSADTQYF
TRBV28 . CASSSTTASGNTIYF
TRBV7-6 TRBD2 CASSLAVGLAGAAEQYF